This T cell receptor beta chain was identified in a study of radiotherapy plus CTLA-4 blockade in lung cancer. With ipilimumab providing CTLA-4 blockade, focal radiation was administered to patients who had chemo-refractory metastatic non-small-cell lung cancer. Produced via immunoSEQ multiplex PCR; TCRdb's table is partial and in-frame only. The sample includes some 110,000 clones, 65% to 85% of them seen just once. V was trimmed by 0 bases and J by 6 bases, leaving 26 bases between them. Germline V gives CDR1 SQVTM, CDR2 ANQGSEA. The CDR3 contains 19 residues. This chain links TRBV29-1 with TRBJ2-2, with TRBD2 as a possible D gene (7 bases). The TCR was taken from a human donor with non-small cell lung cancer who had a partial response to radiotherapy plus ipilimumab. This specimen was peripheral blood, taken from a patient treated with radiotherapy plus ipilimumab. The CDR3 is CSVEDRGTGGRVGAGELFF. The CDR3 DNA reads TGCAGCGTTGAAGATAGGGGAACCGGGGGGCGCGTCGGAGCCGGGGAGCTGTTTTTT.